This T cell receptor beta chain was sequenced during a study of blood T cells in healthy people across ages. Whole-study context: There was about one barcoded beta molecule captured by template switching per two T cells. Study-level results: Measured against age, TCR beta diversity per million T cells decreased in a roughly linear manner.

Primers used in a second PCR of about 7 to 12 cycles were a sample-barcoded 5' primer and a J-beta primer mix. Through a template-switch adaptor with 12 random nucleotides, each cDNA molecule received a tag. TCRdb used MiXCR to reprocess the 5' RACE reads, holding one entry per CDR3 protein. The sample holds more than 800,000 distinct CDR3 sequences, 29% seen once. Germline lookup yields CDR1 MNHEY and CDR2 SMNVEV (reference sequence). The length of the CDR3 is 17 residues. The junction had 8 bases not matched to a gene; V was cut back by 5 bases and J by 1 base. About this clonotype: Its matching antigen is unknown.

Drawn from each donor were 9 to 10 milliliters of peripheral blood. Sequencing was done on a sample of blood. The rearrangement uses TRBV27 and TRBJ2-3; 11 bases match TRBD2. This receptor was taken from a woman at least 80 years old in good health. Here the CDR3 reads CASSGRLAGIGTDTQYF. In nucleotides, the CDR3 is TGTGCCAGCAGTGGTAGACTAGCGGGGATTGGCACAGATACGCAGTATTTT.